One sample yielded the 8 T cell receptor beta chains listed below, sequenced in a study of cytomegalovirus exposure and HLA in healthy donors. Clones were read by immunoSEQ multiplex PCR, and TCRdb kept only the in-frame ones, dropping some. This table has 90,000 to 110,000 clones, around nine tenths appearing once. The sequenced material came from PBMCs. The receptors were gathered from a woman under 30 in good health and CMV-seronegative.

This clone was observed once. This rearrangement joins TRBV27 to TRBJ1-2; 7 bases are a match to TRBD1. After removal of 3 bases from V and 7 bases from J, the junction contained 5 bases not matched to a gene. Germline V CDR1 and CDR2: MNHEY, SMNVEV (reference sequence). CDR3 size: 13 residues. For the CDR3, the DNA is TGTGCCAGCAGTTTCCGGGACAGTACTGGCTACACCTTC. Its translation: CASSFRDSTGYTF.

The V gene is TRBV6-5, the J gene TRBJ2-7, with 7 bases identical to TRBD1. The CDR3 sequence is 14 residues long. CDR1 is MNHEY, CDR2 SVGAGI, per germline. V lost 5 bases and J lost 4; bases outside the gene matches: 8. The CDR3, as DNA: TGTGCCAGCAGTCGACGACAGGGAGATTACGAGCAGTACTTC. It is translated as CASSRRQGDYEQYF.

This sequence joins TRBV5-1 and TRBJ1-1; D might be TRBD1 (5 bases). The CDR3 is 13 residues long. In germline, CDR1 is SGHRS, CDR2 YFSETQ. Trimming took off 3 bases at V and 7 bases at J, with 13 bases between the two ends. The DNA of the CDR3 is TGCGCCAGCAGCTCTCCAGGGTACGGTGAAGCTTTCTTT. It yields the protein CASSSPGYGEAFF.

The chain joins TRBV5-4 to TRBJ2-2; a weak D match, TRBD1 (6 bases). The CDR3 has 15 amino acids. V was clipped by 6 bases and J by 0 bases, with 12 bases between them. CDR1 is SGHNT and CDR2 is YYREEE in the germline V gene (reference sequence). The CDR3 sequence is CASTTTGTNTGELFF. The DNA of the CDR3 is TGTGCCAGCACCACGACAGGAACGAACACCGGGGAGCTGTTTTTT.

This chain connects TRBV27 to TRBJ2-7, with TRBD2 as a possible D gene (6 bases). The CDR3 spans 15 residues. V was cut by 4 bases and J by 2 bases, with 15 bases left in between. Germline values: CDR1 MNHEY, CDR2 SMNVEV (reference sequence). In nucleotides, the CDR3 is TGTGCCAGCAGTTATAGCCTGGCGGGACCCTACGAGCAGTACTTC. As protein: CASSYSLAGPYEQYF.

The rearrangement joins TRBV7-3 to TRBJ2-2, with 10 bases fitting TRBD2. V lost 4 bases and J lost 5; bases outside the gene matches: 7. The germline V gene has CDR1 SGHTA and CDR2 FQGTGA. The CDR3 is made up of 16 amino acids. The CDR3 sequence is CASSSSGGGRTGELFF. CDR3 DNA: TGTGCCAGCAGCTCTAGCGGGGGAGGTCGGACCGGGGAGCTGTTTTTT.

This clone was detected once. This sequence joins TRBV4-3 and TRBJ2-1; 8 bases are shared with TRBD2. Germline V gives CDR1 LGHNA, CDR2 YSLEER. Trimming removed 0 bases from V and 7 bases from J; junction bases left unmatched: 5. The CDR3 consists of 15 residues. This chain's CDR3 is CASSQDRSSGNEQFF. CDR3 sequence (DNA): TGCGCCAGCAGCCAAGATCGTTCTAGCGGGAATGAGCAGTTCTTC.

CDR3 sequence: CASSLVSGLQGAWETQYF. Written as DNA, the CDR3 is TGTGCCAGCAGCTTAGTGAGCGGGTTACAGGGGGCTTGGGAGACCCAGTACTTC. The genes are TRBV11-2 and TRBJ2-5; TRBD1 matches 9 bases. V trimming: 1 base; J trimming: 5 bases; junction bases outside the gene matches: 14. CDR3 length equals 18 residues. Germline CDR1 SGHAT, CDR2 FQNNGV.